The 21 T cell receptor beta chains below come from one sample, sequenced in a study of cytomegalovirus exposure and HLA in healthy donors. PCR employed 60 Vbeta and 13 Jbeta primers. Profiled with immunoSEQ multiplex PCR; TCRdb holds only in-frame clones, not every one. The table has about 150,000 clones, 65% to 80% seen once; the top ten hold roughly 4.3%. Sequenced material: PBMCs. These receptors were collected from a male donor in good health and CMV-seronegative.

The chain carries TRBV7-8 and TRBJ1-2; TRBD1 matches 12 bases. Germline CDR1 is SGHVS and CDR2 is FQNEAQ. This CDR3 is 15 amino acids long. After removal of 5 bases from V and 6 bases from J, the junction contained 7 bases not matched to a gene. CDR3 loop: CASSLRDRGQNGYTF. CDR3 nucleotide sequence: TGTGCCAGCAGCCTCCGGGACAGGGGGCAGAATGGCTACACCTTC.

This clone has a single count. The gene calls are TRBV6-1 and TRBJ2-5; D perhaps matches TRBD1 (5 bases). This CDR3 has 14 amino acids. Germline V CDR1 and CDR2: MNHNS, SASEGT. V lost 1 base and J 5 bases, leaving 11 bases between the germline ends. The CDR3 bases are TGTGCCAGCAGTGAAGGTGGGGCATCGGAGACCCAGTACTTC. This gives the protein CASSEGGASETQYF.

The chain has TRBV4-3 and TRBJ2-2; D is unresolved. Germline V CDR1 and CDR2: LGHNA, YSLEER. The ends were cut back, 0 bases at V and 6 bases at J, with 5 bases in the middle. CDR3 size: 13 residues. DNA for the CDR3: TGCGCCAGCAGCCAAGATCATCCCGGGGAGCTGTTTTTT. Its protein is CASSQDHPGELFF.

The gene calls are TRBV10-1 and TRBJ1-1; D remains ambiguous. V lost 3 bases and J 1 base, leaving 3 bases between the germline ends. Germline V gives CDR1 WNHNN, CDR2 SYGVQD (reference sequence). This CDR3 is built from 12 residues. CDR3 DNA sequence: TGCGCCAGCAGTGATAAGAACACTGAAGCTTTCTTT. Its protein product is CASSDKNTEAFF.

The J gene is TRBJ1-2, the V gene TRBV5-1, with 9 bases lining up with TRBD1. The CDR3 extends over 14 amino acids. V dropped 7 bases and J dropped 4; count of bases not matched to a gene: 8. Germline assignment: CDR1 SGHRS and CDR2 YFSETQ. The CDR3 DNA is TGCGCCAGCGGGACCGGGACAGGGATCTATGGCTACACCTTC. Amino acid sequence: CASGTGTGIYGYTF.

The rearrangement links TRBV19 to TRBJ2-2; 8 bases line up with TRBD1. The V gene's germline CDR1 is LNHDA and CDR2 SQIVND (reference sequence). The CDR3 is 18 amino acids. The V and J ends lost 0 bases and 6 bases, in that order; junction bases with no gene match: 12. The CDR3: CASSIEGQAKSLAGELFF. The DNA for the CDR3 is TGTGCCAGTAGTATAGAGGGACAGGCTAAGTCTCTCGCCGGGGAGCTGTTTTTT.

The chain employs TRBV7-2 and TRBJ1-5; D is perhaps TRBD1 (5 bases). V lost 3 bases, J lost 6 bases, and 12 bases lay in between. This CDR3 has 14 amino acids. Germline CDR1 is SGHTA and CDR2 is FQGNSA. CDR3 coding DNA: TGTGCCAGCAGCTTTAGGGGAGGGGCTCAGCCCCAGCATTTT. Encoded protein: CASSFRGGAQPQHF.

The V gene is TRBV13, the J gene TRBJ2-1; TRBD2 might be the D (5 bases). CDR1 PRHDT and CDR2 FYEKMQ come from the germline V gene (reference sequence). The length of the CDR3 is 15 residues. Trimming removed 4 bases at V and 0 bases at J, with 10 bases between. The CDR3 nucleotides read TGTGCCAGCAGCTCCCGGAGGTCCTCCTACAATGAGCAGTTCTTC. Protein product: CASSSRRSSYNEQFF.

With regard to this clone: A read error may account for a junction end that differs from germline. V and J are TRBV7-9 and TRBJ2-7; D may be TRBD1 (6 bases). CDR1 is SEHNR and CDR2 is FQNEAQ in the germline V gene (reference sequence). This CDR3 is built from 14 residues. As DNA, the CDR3 is TGTTCCAGCAGCTACGGACAGCCTTCCTACGAGCAGTACTTC. Translating gives CSSSYGQPSYEQYF.

This clone showed up just a few times. The chain carries TRBV4-2 and TRBJ2-3; TRBD2 matches at 12 bases. This CDR3 is built from 20 residues. The V segment lost 5 bases and the J segment 2 bases; nucleotides outside the gene matches: 17. Germline V CDR1 and CDR2: LGHNA, YNFKEQ. CDR3 sequence: CASSKALAGGAGAITDTQYF. As DNA, the CDR3 is TGTGCCAGCAGCAAAGCACTAGCGGGAGGTGCTGGGGCAATCACAGATACGCAGTATTTT.

The CDR3 DNA reads as TGCAGCGTTGAAGACCTTGCGTGGTTCCAAGAGACCCAGTACTTC. It translates to CSVEDLAWFQETQYF. The chain carries TRBV29-1 and TRBJ2-5, with D unresolved. V lost 0 bases to trimming and J lost 1 base, with 12 bases between them. The germline CDR1 and CDR2 sequences are SQVTM and ANQGSEA. There are 15 residues in the CDR3.

The CDR3 sequence: CASSLAGAKETQYF. Written as DNA, the CDR3 is TGTGCCAGCAGCTTAGCAGGGGCCAAAGAGACCCAGTACTTC. The chain employs TRBV7-9 and TRBJ2-5; D might be TRBD1 (5 bases). The CDR3 is 14 amino acids. Per germline, CDR1 SEHNR and CDR2 FQNEAQ (reference sequence). Trimming removed 0 bases from V and 3 bases from J, with 8 bases in between.

V and J are TRBV10-3 and TRBJ1-2; D unclear. V was trimmed by 2 bases and J by 3 bases, leaving 13 bases between them. The CDR3 consists of 15 residues. The germline gives CDR1 ENHRY, CDR2 SYGVKD. The CDR3 spells CAISERESYDYGYTF. The CDR3 DNA is TGTGCCATCAGTGAGAGGGAGTCGTATGACTATGGCTACACCTTC.

CDR3 in amino acids: CASRGDRVQETQYF. CDR3 nucleotide sequence: TGTGCCAGCAGGGGGGACAGGGTTCAAGAGACCCAGTACTTC. The chain recombines TRBV2 with TRBJ2-5; 9 bases match TRBD1. Germline CDR1 and CDR2: SNHLY and FYNNEI. The CDR3 is 14 residues long. Trimming cost V 6 bases and J 2 bases; bases outside gene matches: 4.

This clone has a handful of counts. V usage is TRBV21-1 and J usage is TRBJ2-1; TRBD2, the table's D call, lacks a check against the DNA. TRBV21-1 is given as a pseudogene. There are 13 residues in the CDR3. In nucleotides, the CDR3 is TGTGCCAGCATGGAGGGCGTATACAATGAGCAGTTCTTC. Its translation is CASMEGVYNEQFF.

This rearrangement joins TRBV18 to TRBJ2-5; 9 nucleotides align to TRBD1. This CDR3 has 16 amino acids. Trimming removed 1 base from V and 2 bases from J; junction bases left unmatched: 5. In germline, CDR1 is KGHSH, CDR2 LQKENI. The DNA of the CDR3 is TGTGCCAGCTCACCACTCCTGGGACAGGGACAAGAGACCCAGTACTTC. This gives the protein CASSPLLGQGQETQYF.

J is TRBJ2-7 and V is TRBV9, with a possible D match to TRBD1 (6 bases). In germline, CDR1 is SGDLS, CDR2 YYNGEE. The V end was cut by 3 bases, the J end by 2 bases, with 18 bases between. This CDR3 spans 16 amino acids. DNA for the CDR3: TGTGCCAGCAGCGCGAAACAGGGATCTTTAGCCTACGAGCAGTACTTC. This sequence encodes CASSAKQGSLAYEQYF. The complete variable domain, with remaining parts taken from reference TRBV9 and TRBJ2-7, reads DSGVTQTPKHLITATGQRVTLRCSPRSGDLSVYWYQQSLDQGLQFLIQYYNGEERAKGNILERFSAQQFPDLHSELNLSSLELGDSALYFCASSAKQGSLAYEQYFGPGTRLTVT.

The V and J genes are TRBV5-6 and TRBJ1-1; D perhaps matches TRBD1 (6 bases). Germline V gene lookup returns CDR1 SGHDT and CDR2 YYEEEE. This CDR3 has 15 amino acids. The V end lost 4 bases, the J end lost 5 bases, and 18 bases lay between the germline ends. Written as DNA, the CDR3 is TGTGCCAGCAGCCCCCTTCAGGGGTCGGGGACTGAAGCTTTCTTT. Its protein product is CASSPLQGSGTEAFF.

The chain joins TRBV29-1 to TRBJ2-3; a possible D gene is TRBD2 (5 bases). The CDR3 contains 10 residues. Germline CDR1 is SQVTM and CDR2 is ANQGSEA. V lost 7 bases and J 6 bases, leaving 8 bases between the germline ends. In DNA form, the CDR3 reads TGCAGCGGGGAGCGTGATACGCAGTATTTT. Protein sequence: CSGERDTQYF.

There are a few counts of this clone. This chain joins TRBV4-3 and TRBJ2-2; TRBD2 matches at 7 bases. The CDR3 has 16 residues. Trimming cost V 0 bases and J 4 bases; bases outside gene matches: 5. The V gene's germline CDR1 is LGHNA and CDR2 YSLEER. In DNA, the CDR3 is TGCGCCAGCAGCCAAGAGCAGGGACTAATCACCGGGGAGCTGTTTTTT. It encodes CASSQEQGLITGELFF.

This clone was detected once. The genes are TRBV5-1 and TRBJ1-1, with D possibly being TRBD1 (6 bases). The CDR3 length is 16 residues. Per germline, CDR1 SGHRS and CDR2 YFSETQ. V gave up 2 bases and J gave up 1 base, with 15 bases separating them. CDR3 bases: TGCGCCAGCAGCTTAAGTGATCAGGGGTGGAACACTGAAGCTTTCTTT. Translating it yields CASSLSDQGWNTEAFF.